Sequencing of this T cell receptor beta chain was carried out in a study of beta chain features in type 1 diabetes. Broader study findings: PCR might preferentially amplify shorter templates, equally in patients and controls.

The sequenced template was cDNA made from the entire isolated RNA. Only in-frame clones appear in the TCRdb table, and some are missing; sequencing was by immunoSEQ multiplex PCR. The data contain about 140,000 clones, around a tenth of them seen just once; the ten biggest clones take up about 0.6%. This clone was seen a handful of times. No antigen is known for it. The germline V gene has CDR1 SGHVS and CDR2 FQNEAQ. The CDR3 extends over 15 amino acids. The germline V and J ends were trimmed by 2 bases and 7 bases, with 15 bases remaining between them. This sequence joins TRBV7-8 and TRBJ1-5, with D perhaps TRBD1 (6 bases). Input material: central memory CD4+ T cells from blood. This clonotype was sampled from a middle-aged woman in good health. CDR3 sequence: CASSLLGGTPQPQHF. CDR3 DNA: TGTGCCAGCAGCTTACTGGGAGGGACACCCCAGCCCCAGCATTTT.